This T cell receptor beta chain was recorded in a study of T cells in Graves' hyperthyroidism and ophthalmopathy. Germline V CDR1 and CDR2: GTSNPN, SVGIG (reference sequence). The CDR3 contains 15 residues. Trimming shortened V by 0 bases and J by 4 bases, and 14 bases separated the two germline ends. General study results and limits: Ophthalmopathy was identified by the model a median 6.5 months ahead of onset.

Out of over 9 ml of fresh peripheral blood came the PBMCs. The sample holds a few counts of this clonotype. Antigen unknown. RNA transcripts yielded amplified TCR beta CDR3 regions. HTBI primers drove first-round RT-PCR of the TCR CDR3. A single record per CDR3 protein comes from TCRdb applying MiXCR to the multiplex PCR reads. The sample contains over 300,000 distinct CDR3 sequences, about 13% of which appear only once. The sequence was obtained from a woman aged 35 to 49 with Graves' ophthalmopathy. The sequencing sample was made of blood. This chain links TRBV30 with TRBJ2-3; D is perhaps TRBD2 (7 bases). As DNA, the CDR3 is TGTGCCTGGAGTGTGGGGGCGGGAGTAGCAGATACGCAGTATTTT. It encodes CAWSVGAGVADTQYF.